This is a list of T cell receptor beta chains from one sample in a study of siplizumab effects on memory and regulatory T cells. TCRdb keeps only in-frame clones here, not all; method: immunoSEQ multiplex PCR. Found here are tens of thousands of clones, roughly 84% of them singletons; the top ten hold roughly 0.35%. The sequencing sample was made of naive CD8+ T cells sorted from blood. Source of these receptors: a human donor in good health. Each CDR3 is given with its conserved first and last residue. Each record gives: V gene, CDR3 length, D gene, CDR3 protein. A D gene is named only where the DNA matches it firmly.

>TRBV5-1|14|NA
CASSSYTVNTEAFF
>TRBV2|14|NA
CASRTATNTGELFF
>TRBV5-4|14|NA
CASSFSVRAGEQYF
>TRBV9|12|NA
CASSVEGSEQFF
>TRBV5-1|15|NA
CASSLVRGGGAEQYF
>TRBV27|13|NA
CASSFQATHEQYF
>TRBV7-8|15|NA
CASSLPEYSNQPQHF
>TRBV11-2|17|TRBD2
CASSWPGLAGEYNEQFF
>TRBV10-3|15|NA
CAISESFYSNQPQHF
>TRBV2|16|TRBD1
CARRQGSLSGANVLTF
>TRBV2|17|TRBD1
CASSETDRGGSGNTIYF
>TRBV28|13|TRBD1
CASNRDRGTEAFF
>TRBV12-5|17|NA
CASGLVRERVYTGELFF
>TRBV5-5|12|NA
CASTGEAYEQYF
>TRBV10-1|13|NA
CASSELVLNEQFF
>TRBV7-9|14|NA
CASSLGGLRYGYTF
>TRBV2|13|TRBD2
CSASGRAGETQYF
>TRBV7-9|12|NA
CASILNTGELFF
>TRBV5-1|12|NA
CASSLEGYGYTF
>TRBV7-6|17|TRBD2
CASSFGTSGEPRNEQYF
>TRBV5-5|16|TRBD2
CASSLDSGGAEDTQYF
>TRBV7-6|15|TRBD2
CASSLMASGRNEQFF
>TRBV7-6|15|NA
CASSLAFDSNTEAFF
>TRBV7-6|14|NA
CASSSYDRLAEQYF
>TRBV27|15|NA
CASSPQGPVYNEQFF
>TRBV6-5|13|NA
CASSYKASYEQYF
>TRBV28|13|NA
CASSYSRDYGYTF
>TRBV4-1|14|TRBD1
CASSRDRVAGELFF
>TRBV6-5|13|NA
CASSYLTGNTIYF
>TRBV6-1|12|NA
CASSHGSYEQYF
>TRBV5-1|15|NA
CASSGHETSIGEQFF
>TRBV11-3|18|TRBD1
CASSLDRDRDSLNTEAFF
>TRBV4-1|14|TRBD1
CASSQAHRGNEQYF